This T cell receptor beta chain was identified during a study of CD8 T cells in ankylosing spondylitis. Study-level results: Within matched ankylosing spondylitis synovial fluid, disease-linked clones were reportedly significantly enriched. Prior literature has documented some motif variants in synovial fluid and blood from reactive arthritis. Within peripheral blood, clones linked to disease were CD8+ and relatively rare. A motif in TCR beta, a set of several highly homologous variants, appeared characteristic of ankylosing spondylitis blood.

Between the trimmed V and J ends, which lost 6 bases and 1 base, there was a span of 14 bases. The CDR3 consists of 15 residues. TCRdb re-analysed the 5' RACE reads in MiXCR, keeping a single row per CDR3 protein. The sample includes around 140,000 distinct CDR3 sequences, 17% of them seen just once. This clonotype was seen at least ten times. Its cognate antigen is unknown. The TCR sequence derives from a male donor with ankylosing spondylitis. Specimen: blood, either unsorted or a sorted T cell fraction (not recorded which). J is TRBJ2-3 and V is TRBV12-3 or TRBV12-4; TRBD2 is a possible D gene (7 bases). In nucleotides, the CDR3 is TGTGCCAGCAGCCCCAGGGGAGGGGGCACAGATACGCAGTATTTT. It specifies CASSPRGGGTDTQYF.